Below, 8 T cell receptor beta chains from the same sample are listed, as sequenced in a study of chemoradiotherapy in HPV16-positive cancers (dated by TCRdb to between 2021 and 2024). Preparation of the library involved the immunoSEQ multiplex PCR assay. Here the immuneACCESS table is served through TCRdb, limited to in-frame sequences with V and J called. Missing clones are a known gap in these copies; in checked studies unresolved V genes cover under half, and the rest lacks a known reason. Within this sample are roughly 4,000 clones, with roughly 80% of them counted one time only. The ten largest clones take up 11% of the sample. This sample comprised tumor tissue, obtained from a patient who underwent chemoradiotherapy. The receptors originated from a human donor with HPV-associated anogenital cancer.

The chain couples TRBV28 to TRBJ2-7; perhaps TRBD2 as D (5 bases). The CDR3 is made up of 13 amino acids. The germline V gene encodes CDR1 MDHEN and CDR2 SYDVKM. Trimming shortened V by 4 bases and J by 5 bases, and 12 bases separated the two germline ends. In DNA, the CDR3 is TGTGCCAGCAGTTGGACCGCGGGCGACGAGCAGTACTTC. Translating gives CASSWTAGDEQYF.

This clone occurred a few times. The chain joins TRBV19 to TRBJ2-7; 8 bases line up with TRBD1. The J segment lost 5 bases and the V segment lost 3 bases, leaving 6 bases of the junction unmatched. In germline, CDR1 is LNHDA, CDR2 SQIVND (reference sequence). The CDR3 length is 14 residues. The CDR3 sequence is CASSISAGGDEQYF. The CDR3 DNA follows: TGTGCCAGTAGTATCTCGGCAGGGGGCGACGAGCAGTACTTC.

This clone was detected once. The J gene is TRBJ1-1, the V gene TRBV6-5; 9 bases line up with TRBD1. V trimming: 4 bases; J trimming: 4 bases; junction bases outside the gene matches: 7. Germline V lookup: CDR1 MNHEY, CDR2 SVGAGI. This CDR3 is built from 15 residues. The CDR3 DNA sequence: TGTGCCAGCAGTTCCAGGGACAGGGTAGGCACTGAAGCTTTCTTT. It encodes CASSSRDRVGTEAFF.

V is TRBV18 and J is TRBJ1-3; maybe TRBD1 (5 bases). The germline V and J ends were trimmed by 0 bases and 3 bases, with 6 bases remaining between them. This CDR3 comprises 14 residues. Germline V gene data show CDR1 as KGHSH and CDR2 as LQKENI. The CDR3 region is CASSPPTVGNTIYF. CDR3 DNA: TGTGCCAGCTCACCACCGACAGTTGGAAACACCATATATTTT.

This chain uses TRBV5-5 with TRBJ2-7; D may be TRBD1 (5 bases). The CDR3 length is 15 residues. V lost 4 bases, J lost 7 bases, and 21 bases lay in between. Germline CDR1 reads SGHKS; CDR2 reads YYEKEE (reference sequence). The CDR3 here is CASSPLVGELVEQYF. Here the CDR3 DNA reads TGTGCCAGCAGCCCCCTAGTAGGGGAATTGGTTGAGCAGTACTTC.

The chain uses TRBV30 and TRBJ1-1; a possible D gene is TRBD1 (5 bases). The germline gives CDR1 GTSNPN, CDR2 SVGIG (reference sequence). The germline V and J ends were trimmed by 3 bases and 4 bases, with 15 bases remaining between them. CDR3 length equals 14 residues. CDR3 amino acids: CAWSPRTGGTEAFF. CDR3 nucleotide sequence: TGTGCCTGGAGCCCCCGGACGGGGGGCACTGAAGCTTTCTTT.

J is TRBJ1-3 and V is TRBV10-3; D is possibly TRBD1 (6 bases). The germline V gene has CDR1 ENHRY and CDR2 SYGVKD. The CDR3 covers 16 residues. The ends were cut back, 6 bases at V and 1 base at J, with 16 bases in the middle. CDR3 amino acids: CAIRSRGGGSGNTIYF. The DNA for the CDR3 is TGTGCCATCAGGTCTCGAGGAGGGGGTTCTGGAAACACCATATATTTT.

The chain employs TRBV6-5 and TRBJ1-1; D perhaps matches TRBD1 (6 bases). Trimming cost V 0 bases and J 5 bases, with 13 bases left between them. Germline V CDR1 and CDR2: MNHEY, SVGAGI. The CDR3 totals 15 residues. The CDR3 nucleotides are TGTGCCAGCAGTTACTCGGCACAGGGAGGGACTGAAGCTTTCTTT. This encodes CASSYSAQGGTEAFF.